This T cell receptor beta chain was observed in a study of blood T cell repertoires in COVID-19. Data came from immunoSEQ multiplex PCR; TCRdb stores just in-frame clones and leaves some out. The sample shows 200,000 to 300,000 clones, about 85% of them seen only once. The V end lost 3 bases, the J end lost 0 bases, and 6 bases lay between the germline ends. CDR1 is LNHDA, CDR2 SQIVND, per germline (reference sequence). This CDR3 spans 15 amino acids. This chain joins TRBV19 and TRBJ1-6; D is unresolved. The clonotype was recovered from a man in his sixties who had recovered from COVID-19. The sample taken for sequencing was peripheral blood. CDR3 in DNA: TGTGCCAGTAGTATGAGGAGCTCCTATAATTCACCCCTCCACTTT. The encoded protein is CASSMRSSYNSPLHF.